A selection of T cell receptor beta chains follows, all from one sample in a study of T cell responses to AZD1222 COVID-19 vaccine. Profiling relied on immunoSEQ multiplex PCR, and the TCRdb table lists in-frame clones only, not all of them. The sample lists 90,000 to 110,000 clones, 75% to 90% occurring once. The source was peripheral blood, collected 28 days after the second AZD1222 dose. These receptors originate from an adult who received the AZD1222 COVID-19 vaccine. The CDR3 runs from the conserved cysteine through the conserved F or W. The D gene is left open where the match is weak. Clone size is shown for a subset of rows, as once, few, many or a class of expanded clone.

d_call j_call v_call clone_size cdr3_nt cdr3_aa
. TRBJ2-1 TRBV3-1/TRBV3-2 once TGTGCCAGCAGCCAAGATCGAGGGCTTTGGAATGAGCAGTTCTTC CASSQDRGLWNEQFF
TRBD2 TRBJ2-1 TRBV4-1 . TGCGCCAGCAGCCCCCAACTAGCGGGAGGAATGAATGAGCAGTTCTTC CASSPQLAGGMNEQFF
. TRBJ2-7 TRBV5-4 few TGTGCCAGCAGCTCAACAGGGAACGCGATTGAGCAGTACTTC CASSSTGNAIEQYF
. TRBJ2-2 TRBV18 . TGTGCCAGCTCACCACGTCAGGCACGAACTAAAAACACCGGGGAGCTGTTTTTT CASSPRQARTKNTGELFF
TRBD1 TRBJ1-2 TRBV5-6 . TGTGCCAGCAGCCTGACGACAGGGGGATCCTATGGCTACACCTTC CASSLTTGGSYGYTF
. TRBJ2-7 TRBV2 . TGTGCCAGCAGTGAAGCCAGGGGCACCGTCGAGCAGTACTTC CASSEARGTVEQYF
TRBD2 TRBJ2-7 TRBV9 . TGTGCCAGCAGCGTAGTGGCGACTAGCGGGAGAGGCGAGCAGTACTTC CASSVVATSGRGEQYF
TRBD1 TRBJ1-4 TRBV4-3 . TGCGCCAGCAGCCACGCCCCTGGGGAAGACAGGGAACATGAAAAACTGTTTTTT CASSHAPGEDREHEKLFF
. TRBJ2-7 TRBV30 . TGTGCCTGGTCCCCAGGGGCGCGTTCCGAGCAGTACTTC CAWSPGARSEQYF
. TRBJ2-5 TRBV5-1 . TGCGCCAGCAGCTTAGTAGCGGACGGGGCCGAGACCCAGTACTTC CASSLVADGAETQYF
TRBD1 TRBJ2-1 TRBV7-9 . TGTGCCAGCAGCTTAACAGGGGGCATAGATGAGCAGTTCTTC CASSLTGGIDEQFF
. TRBJ2-3 TRBV7-3 . TGTGCCAGCAGCTCGGTGGCCGGGGACTCTCTCAGTGTGGGTGCGCAGTATTTT CASSSVAGDSLSVGAQYF
TRBD1 TRBJ1-5 TRBV29-1 . TGCAGCGTCGCGGGACAGGGAGACAATCAGCCCCAGCATTTT CSVAGQGDNQPQHF
. TRBJ2-1 TRBV15 . TGTGCCACCAGCAGAGAGGGATTAGCGGCCGTCTCTTACAATGAGCAGTTCTTC CATSREGLAAVSYNEQFF
TRBD2 TRBJ2-3 TRBV15 . TGTGCCACCAGCAGAGATCGTCTAGCGGGAAGCACAGATACGCAGTATTTT CATSRDRLAGSTDTQYF
TRBD2 TRBJ2-7 TRBV6-6 . TGTGCCAGCAGTTCTGAACTAGCGGGAGTGAACGAGCAGTACTTC CASSSELAGVNEQYF
. TRBJ2-7 TRBV7-9 once TGTGCCAGCAGCTTTAGGGAGTTCCCCTACGAGCAGTACTTC CASSFREFPYEQYF
TRBD1 TRBJ1-5 TRBV28 . TGTGCCAGCAGTCCATATCGCGGACAGGGGGGAAGCAATCAGCCCCAGCATTTT CASSPYRGQGGSNQPQHF
. TRBJ2-3 TRBV6-2/TRBV6-3 . TGTGCCAGCAGCCCGGGTGTGTGGAGAGATACGCAGTATTTT CASSPGVWRDTQYF
TRBD1 TRBJ2-7 TRBV7-2 . TGTGCCAGCACCCCGGGGACAGGGGCCTACGAGCAGTACTTC CASTPGTGAYEQYF
. TRBJ1-1 TRBV5-4 . TGTGCCAGCAGCTTACCAGGTTTGTACACTGAAGCTTTCTTT CASSLPGLYTEAFF
TRBD2 TRBJ2-2 TRBV27 . TGTGCCAGCAGTTTAAGGGGAAGGCGGGGGGGCACCGGGGAGCTGTTTTTT CASSLRGRRGGTGELFF
. TRBJ2-3 TRBV24-1 once TGTGCCACCAGCTTAGACAGGTCCACAGATACGCAGTATTTT CATSLDRSTDTQYF
. TRBJ1-1 TRBV4-3 . TGCGCCAGCAGCCAAGATCCGTCGATGTTTAGCACTGAAGCTTTCTTT CASSQDPSMFSTEAFF
. TRBJ2-7 TRBV19 . TGTGCCAGTAGTATAGGTCCAGGGATCTACGAGCAGTACTTC CASSIGPGIYEQYF
TRBD1 TRBJ2-5 TRBV20-1 once TGCAGTGCTCACAGGGGGGAGACCCAGTACTTC CSAHRGETQYF
TRBD1 TRBJ1-2 TRBV7-2 once TGTGCCAGCAGCCCATCCCTGACAGGGGGTAGTTTTGGCTACACCTTC CASSPSLTGGSFGYTF
. TRBJ1-2 TRBV7-8 . TGTGCCAGCAGCCATAGCAGGGGTCAGAGCTATGGCTACACCTTC CASSHSRGQSYGYTF
TRBD2 TRBJ2-2 TRBV10-3 . TGTGCCATCAGGGCTAGCGGAGGGCACACCGGGGAGCTGTTTTTT CAIRASGGHTGELFF
. TRBJ2-4 TRBV7-2 . TGTGCCAGCAGCTTAAATGGGCAGGGAGGCATTCAGTACTTC CASSLNGQGGIQYF
TRBD2 TRBJ2-7 TRBV5-1 . TGCGCCAGCAGCCTGCCGGGACTAGCGGACGCCTACGAGCAGTACTTC CASSLPGLADAYEQYF
TRBD1 TRBJ2-7 TRBV29-1 . TGCAGCGTCGAAACCGGGACAGGGGTAAATATTGACGAGCAGTACTTC CSVETGTGVNIDEQYF